The 32 T cell receptor beta chains below were found in one sample sequenced in a study of tumor-infiltrating lymphocytes in primary liver carcinoma. The template, about 540 ng total RNA, yielded TCR beta cDNA made with a constant-region primer. ARM-PCR, slightly modified, supplied the TCR beta libraries through three nested multiplex PCR rounds. With TRBV1-TRBV30 forward primers and a C-beta reverse primer, the first two PCR rounds were run for 10 cycles each. From the multiplex PCR reads, TCRdb called clonotypes with MiXCR, one entry per CDR3 protein. The sample has about 75,000 distinct CDR3 sequences, under 75% seen once. Joint extraction of RNA and DNA used roughly 18-34 mg of bulk tissue that was unsorted. Sequencing used tumor-adjacent normal liver tissue. These receptors originate from a man aged 40-49 years with primary liver carcinoma and hepatitis B virus infection.

J is TRBJ1-5 and V is TRBV4-1; D gene uncertain. V dropped 10 bases and J dropped 3 bases, with 16 bases sitting between them. Germline-derived CDR1 and CDR2 are MGHRA and YSYEKL. This CDR3 comprises 14 residues. CDR3 region: CAISQDTVNQPQHF. In DNA form, the CDR3 reads TGCGCCATCAGTCAAGATACGGTCAATCAGCCCCAGCATTTT.

The table lists this clonotype with a few counts. J is TRBJ2-1 and V is TRBV29-1; possibly TRBD2 for D (6 bases). The CDR3 has 15 amino acids. V lost 4 bases and J 3 bases, leaving 16 bases between the germline ends. The germline V gene has CDR1 SQVTM and CDR2 ANQGSEA. The chain's CDR3 is CSVGLVGRFYNEQFF. The DNA of the CDR3 is TGCAGCGTTGGACTAGTGGGAAGGTTCTACAATGAGCAGTTCTTC.

Worth noting for this clonotype: At one of its ends the junction is not consistent with the germline gene, which may arise from a read error. The V call is TRBV4-3, the J call TRBJ2-7; weak D call: TRBD2 (6 bases). The CDR3 has 15 amino acids. Germline CDR1 LGHNA, CDR2 YSLEER. This CDR3 is CASSHELAGGHEQYF. As DNA, the CDR3 is TGCGCCAGCAGCCACGAGCTAGCTGGAGGGCACGAGCAATACTTC.

Notes on this clonotype: Because it lacks the conserved phenylalanine or tryptophan at the end, this CDR3 is likely a read error. The V and J genes are TRBV6-1 and TRBJ1-5; D is undetermined. The CDR3 is made up of 15 amino acids. The germline V gene encodes CDR1 MNHNS and CDR2 SASEGT. CDR3 DNA: TGTGCCAGCAGTGAAATCTCCTATAGCAGTCAGCTCCAGCATTAT. This encodes CASSEISYSSQLQHY.

This clonotype was counted between two and nine times. This may be a read error: a much more frequent sequence differs by one nucleotide. This sequence joins TRBV5-6 and TRBJ2-3, with D possibly matching TRBD2 (5 bases). The CDR3 sequence is 14 residues long. From germline, CDR1 is SGHDT and CDR2 YYEEEE. The CDR3 here is CACSLTGWADTQYF. The DNA for the CDR3 is TGTGCCTGCAGCTTAACGGGATGGGCAGATACGCAGTATTTT.

This clonotype was seen repeatedly, ten times or more. The chain links TRBV7-9 to TRBJ2-1; no definite D call. Germline V CDR1 and CDR2: SEHNR, FQNEAQ (reference sequence). V lost 1 base, J lost 7 bases, and 11 bases lay in between. CDR3 length equals 14 residues. The CDR3 DNA reads TGTGCCAGCAGCTTAGAAGGATCCTGGAATGAGCAGTTCTTC. This encodes CASSLEGSWNEQFF.

This rearrangement joins TRBV19 to TRBJ1-6; TRBD1 is a possible D gene (5 bases). V was trimmed by 6 bases and J by 11 bases, leaving 20 bases between them. The germline V gene has CDR1 LNHDA and CDR2 SQIVND (reference sequence). CDR3 size: 15 residues. In nucleotides, the CDR3 is TGTGCCAGTAGAGACAGCCCGACGGGCAATCCACCCCTCCACTTT. Its protein product is CASRDSPTGNPPLHF.

By its share, this clonotype is medium-sized. The rearrangement uses TRBV12-3 or TRBV12-4 and TRBJ2-1; 9 bases fit TRBD2. Trimming cost V 1 base and J 9 bases; bases outside gene matches: 10. The CDR3 totals 16 residues. The CDR3 loop is CASSLGSGSKVGEQFF. DNA for the CDR3: TGTGCCAGCAGTTTAGGTAGCGGGAGTAAGGTGGGTGAGCAGTTCTTC.

The chain uses TRBV7-2 and TRBJ2-7; TRBD1 agrees at 9 bases. Unmatched junction bases numbered 8, after V lost 7 bases and J lost 4 bases. Looked up from germline, CDR1 is SGHTA and CDR2 is FQGNSA. This CDR3 contains 14 residues. CDR3 loop: CASNRRDREYEQYF. In DNA, the CDR3 is TGTGCCAGCAACCGCCGGGACAGGGAGTACGAGCAGTACTTC.

This clonotype was seen a few times. At one end, the junction sequence differs from germline, possibly due to a read error. The chain is built from TRBV6-2 or TRBV6-3 and TRBJ2-2; 7 bases are shared with TRBD2. Germline lookup yields CDR1 MNHEY and CDR2 SVGEGT. The CDR3 is made up of 13 amino acids. Here the CDR3 reads CTSSWTRTGELFF. As DNA, the CDR3 is TGTACCAGCAGCTGGACTAGAACCGGGGAGCTGTTTTTT.

Regarding this clonotype: At one end the junction does not follow the germline gene, possibly because of a read error. The CDR3 region is CASSQGTRGQGFFIPTDEQLF. CDR3 sequence (DNA): TGCGCCAGCAGCCAAGGTACGCGGGGGCAGGGGTTTTTCATCCCCACGGATGAGCAGTTATTC. This chain joins TRBV4-1 and TRBJ2-1; perhaps TRBD2 as D (7 bases). This CDR3 spans 21 amino acids. Germline loops: CDR1 MGHRA, CDR2 YSYEKL.

Written as DNA, the CDR3 is TGTGCCAGCAGTTACGTCGCAGGGGGAATCGCAAATACGCAGTATTTT. Its translation is CASSYVAGGIANTQYF. This chain connects TRBV6-2 or TRBV6-3 to TRBJ2-3; 7 bases line up with TRBD1. The J segment lost 7 bases and the V segment lost 2 bases, leaving 12 bases of the junction unmatched. Germline lookup yields CDR1 MNHEY and CDR2 SVGEGT. There are 16 residues in the CDR3.

Comment on this clonotype: The CDR3 ends on some other residue instead of the conserved phenylalanine or tryptophan, so this is likely a read error. Because the CDR3's place on the DNA is in doubt, the DNA is left out and the CDR3 is given as listed by TCRdb. This rearrangement joins TRBV11-2 to TRBJ2-1; no DNA check was done on the table's D call, TRBD2. The CDR3 spans 15 residues, counting both ends. Germline V gives CDR1 SGHAT, CDR2 FQNNGV. The CDR3 spells CASSRTSGSYNEQLY.

A note on this clonotype: Without the conserved terminal phenylalanine or tryptophan, this CDR3 likely stems from a read error. This chain uses TRBV5-1 with TRBJ1-5; 7 positions agree with TRBD1. Germline V gene data show CDR1 as SGHRS and CDR2 as YFSETQ. There are 13 residues in the CDR3. This chain's CDR3 is CTSSTGDSQPQHL. CDR3 bases: TGCACCAGCAGCACAGGGGACAGTCAGCCCCAGCATCTT.

This clonotype has ten or more counts. The J gene is TRBJ2-3, the V gene TRBV6-6, with 8 bases aligning to TRBD2. Germline-derived CDR1 and CDR2 are MNHNY and SVGAGI (reference sequence). The CDR3 is 15 residues long. The V and J ends lost 0 bases and 2 bases, in that order; junction bases with no gene match: 1. As DNA, the CDR3 is TGTGCCAGCAGTTACTCAGCGGGAGCCACAGATACGCAGTATTTT. It yields the protein CASSYSAGATDTQYF.

This clonotype was counted a single time. A read error is likely, as this CDR3 ends without the conserved phenylalanine or tryptophan. V usage is TRBV11-2 and J usage is TRBJ2-1; D assignment may be TRBD1 or TRBD2 (6 bases each). This CDR3 contains 16 residues. Germline V gene lookup returns CDR1 SGHAT and CDR2 FQNNGV. V was clipped by 5 bases and J by 9 bases, with 23 bases between them. The CDR3 nucleotides are TGTGCCAGCAGCCAATCATCGGGACACGGGGGTTTTGAGCAGTTCATC. Its protein product is CASSQSSGHGGFEQFI.

The chain uses TRBV5-6 and TRBJ1-3; TRBD1 aligns across 10 bases. CDR3 length equals 16 residues. The germline gives CDR1 SGHDT, CDR2 YYEEEE. CDR3 amino acids: CVGSFTGTGVGNTIYF. The CDR3 DNA is TGTGTCGGCAGTTTCACCGGGACAGGGGTTGGAAACACCATATATTTT.

The chain is built from TRBV11-2 and TRBJ2-1, with D tentatively TRBD1 or TRBD2 (5 bases each). Germline V gene sequence: CDR1 SGHAT, CDR2 FQNNGV. Trimming cost V 3 bases and J 8 bases, with 20 bases left between them. The length of the CDR3 is 16 residues. The CDR3 sequence: CASSLTGINGDDEQFF. CDR3 bases: TGTGCCAGCAGCTTGACCGGGATTAACGGGGACGATGAGCAGTTCTTC.

Of note for this clonotype: An end of the junction differs from the germline gene, which may be a read error. The genes are TRBV29-1 and TRBJ2-2, with a tentative D call TRBD1 (6 bases). There are 12 residues in the CDR3. CDR1 is SQVTM, CDR2 ANQGSEA, per germline. CDR3 protein: CSVGRGTGKLFF. The CDR3 nucleotides are TGCAGCGTCGGAAGGGGGACCGGGAAGCTGTTTTTT.

Points on this clonotype: Germline and junction disagree at one end, which may indicate a read error. The CDR3 DNA follows: TGTGCCAGCAGCCGGACTAGCGACTACTACGAGCAGTGCTTT. Amino acid sequence: CASSRTSDYYEQCF. This chain uses TRBV7-9 with TRBJ2-7; 9 positions match TRBD2. There are 14 residues in the CDR3. The V gene's germline CDR1 is SEHNR and CDR2 FQNEAQ (reference sequence).

This clonotype was counted a few times. One end of the junction varies from germline; a read error may be responsible. The rearrangement uses TRBV29-1 and TRBJ2-1; possibly TRBD2 for D (5 bases). Germline V lookup: CDR1 SQVTM, CDR2 ANQGSEA. This CDR3 region has 12 residues. This CDR3 reads CSVRLTGYEQFF. CDR3 bases: TGCAGCGTCCGACTAACGGGATATGAGCAATTCTTC.

This clonotype occurred once. The CDR3 end shows no conserved phenylalanine or tryptophan, and so a read error is likely. The V call is TRBV11-2, the J call TRBJ2-1; TRBD2 agrees at 8 bases. Germline V gene sequence: CDR1 SGHAT, CDR2 FQNNGV. This CDR3 has 15 residues. V gave up 11 bases and J gave up 1 base; unmatched junction bases: 10. The DNA of the CDR3 is TGTGCCTGTAGCCGTACTAGCGGATCCTACAATGAGCAGTTCTTA. This encodes CACSRTSGSYNEQFL.

The chain couples TRBV14 to TRBJ2-7; no reliable D call. Trimming stripped 1 base from V and 6 bases from J, with 10 bases between. The CDR3 runs 13 residues. The V gene's germline CDR1 is SGHDN and CDR2 FVKESK. The CDR3: CASSQVTASEQYF. CDR3 DNA sequence: TGTGCCAGCAGCCAAGTGACGGCGTCCGAGCAGTACTTC.

The rearrangement links TRBV12-3 or TRBV12-4 to TRBJ1-5, with 7 bases identical to TRBD1. This CDR3 comprises 14 residues. V lost 6 bases and J lost 4; bases outside the gene matches: 6. The CDR3 protein is CASSKDRSNQPQHF. In DNA, the CDR3 is TGTGCCAGCAGCAAGGACAGGTCGAATCAGCCCCAGCATTTT.

This clonotype was seen at least ten times. The rearrangement uses TRBV24-1 and TRBJ2-3, with D perhaps TRBD2 (6 bases). Trimming stripped 1 base from V and 2 bases from J, with 9 bases between. CDR3 length equals 15 residues. CDR1 and CDR2 (germline): KGHDR, SFDVKD. As DNA, the CDR3 is TGTGCCACCAGTGATTTTGCGGGATACACAGATACGCAGTATTTT. As protein: CATSDFAGYTDTQYF.

This clonotype was detected once. The J gene is TRBJ1-2, the V gene TRBV10-1; D is perhaps TRBD1 (5 bases). The CDR3 has 13 amino acids. V lost 10 bases and J lost 4, with 16 bases in between. Per germline, CDR1 WNHNN and CDR2 SYGVQD (reference sequence). CDR3 sequence: CANSPQGSYGYTF. The CDR3, as DNA: TGCGCCAACAGCCCGCAGGGTTCCTATGGCTACACCTTC.

A remark on this clonotype: Its ends do not fully match the called genes, so a read error is possible. This rearrangement joins TRBV4-3 to TRBJ2-2; a possible D gene is TRBD2 (5 bases). Germline lookup yields CDR1 LGHNA and CDR2 YSLEER. This CDR3 has 16 residues. CDR3 amino acids: CASSQDYWPDAGELLF. The CDR3 bases are TGCGCCAGCAGCCAAGATTATTGGCCGGATGCCGGGGAGCTGCTTTTT.

Notes on this clonotype: As the CDR3 is not closed by the conserved phenylalanine or tryptophan, this likely results from a read error. The limits of the CDR3 on the DNA are not certain, so only TCRdb's listed CDR3 is given. CDR3 sequence: CASSFERVYERYI. This chain connects TRBV11-2 to TRBJ2-7; TRBD2, the D gene given by the table, was not confirmed from the DNA. The germline CDR1 and CDR2 sequences are SGHAT and FQNNGV. The CDR3 is 13 amino acids in total, end residues counted.

As concerns this clonotype: The junction and the germline gene differ at one end; a read error may be behind it. The chain recombines TRBV29-1 with TRBJ1-3; 7 bases match TRBD1. The germline V gene has CDR1 SQVTM and CDR2 ANQGSEA. The CDR3 is made up of 14 amino acids. The CDR3: CSVGRGTVMNTIYF. Written as DNA, the CDR3 is TGTAGCGTTGGGAGGGGGACAGTGATGAACACCATATATTTT.

This clonotype rates as medium-sized. The rearrangement links TRBV11-1 to TRBJ2-7; no firm D call. The CDR3 has 12 amino acids. Trimming took 2 bases from V and 3 from J, leaving 5 bases between them. Germline assignment: CDR1 SGHAT and CDR2 FQDESV (reference sequence). CDR3 bases: TGTGCCAGCAGCTTAACTCACTACGAGCAGTACTTC. This gives the protein CASSLTHYEQYF. The full variable domain, completed using reference TRBV11-1 and TRBJ2-7, is EAEVAQSPRYKITEKSQAVAFWCDPISGHATLYWYRQILGQGPELLVQFQDESVVDDSQLPKDRFSAERLKGVDSTLKIQPAELGDSAMYLCASSLTHYEQYFGPGTRLTVT.

Of note for this clonotype: As the CDR3 is not closed by the conserved phenylalanine or tryptophan, this likely results from a read error. J is TRBJ2-7 and V is TRBV29-1; a weak D match, TRBD1 (5 bases). This CDR3 comprises 12 residues. V was pared by 4 bases and J by 5 bases, with 12 bases between. Germline V gives CDR1 SQVTM, CDR2 ANQGSEA. This chain's CDR3 is CSVVDTTHEQYY. DNA of the CDR3: TGCAGCGTTGTGGACACGACTCACGAGCAGTACTAC.

Turning to this clonotype: At one of its ends the junction is not consistent with the germline gene, which may arise from a read error. This chain joins TRBV6-2 or TRBV6-3 and TRBJ2-1; D remains ambiguous. This CDR3 has 15 residues. The germline V gene encodes CDR1 MNHEY and CDR2 SVGEGT. CDR3 nucleotide sequence: TGTGCCAGCAGTAGTCTTAGGGAAAACAAAAATGAACAGTTCTTC. It codes for CASSSLRENKNEQFF.